This T cell receptor beta chain was captured in a study of blood T cell repertoires in COVID-19. This table comes from immunoSEQ multiplex PCR, and its TCRdb copy is limited to in-frame clones, with some not included. The sample records more than 250,000 clones, 75% to 90% being singletons. This CDR3 region has 14 residues. The junction had 7 bases not matched to a gene; V was cut back by 2 bases and J by 6 bases. The V gene's germline CDR1 is MDHEN and CDR2 SYDVKM. The TCR was taken from a man aged 60 to 75 who had recovered from COVID-19. The chain joins TRBV28 to TRBJ2-7; 7 bases are a match to TRBD2. Sequencing used peripheral blood. The CDR3 is CASSLPNGGGEQYF. CDR3 sequence (DNA): TGTGCCAGCAGTTTACCGAATGGGGGGGGCGAGCAGTACTTC.